The rows below give T cell receptor beta chains drawn from one sample of a study of shared T cell receptors in the human thymus. Profiling relied on immunoSEQ multiplex PCR, and the TCRdb table lists in-frame clones only, not all of them. The data contain roughly 700,000 clones, over 75% of them singletons. This same sample was also part of a study on human thymus T cells.

Sequencing was done on a sample of thymocytes. These TCRs come from a boy in the first two years of life with a congenital heart defect. The CDR3 runs from the conserved cysteine through the conserved F or W. The order of the fields is clone size, V gene, D gene, J gene, CDR3 DNA, CDR3 protein. The D gene is left open where the match is weak. Clone sizes are given selectively: once, few, many, or a class where the clone is expanded.

NA	TRBV7-3	TRBD2	TRBJ2-2	TGTGCCAGCAGCTTAAGGGGGAGCGGGAGGGCCCTCGACACCGGGGAGCTGTTTTTT	CASSLRGSGRALDTGELFF
once	TRBV5-1	NA	TRBJ1-4	TGCGCCAGCAGCGGCCCCTCAGGGTGGGATGAAAAACTGTTTTTT	CASSGPSGWDEKLFF
NA	TRBV15	NA	TRBJ1-1	TGTGCCACCAGCAGAGATAGGTTTTCGGGGGAAATTGAAGCTTTCTTT	CATSRDRFSGEIEAFF
NA	TRBV5-5	TRBD1	TRBJ1-2	TGTGCCTGCTATCGGGACAGGGGGAGGGCTAACTATGGCTACACCTTC	CACYRDRGRANYGYTF
NA	TRBV27	TRBD1	TRBJ2-1	TGTGCCAGCATTATAGAGGGGCAGGGGGCCGGCAATGAGCAGTTCTTC	CASIIEGQGAGNEQFF
NA	TRBV4-2	NA	TRBJ2-1	TGTGCCAGCAGCCACGGAGCGGTAGAAGGGCACAATGAGCAGTTCTTC	CASSHGAVEGHNEQFF
few	TRBV4-3	TRBD2	TRBJ2-7	TGCGCCGGTCGGGGTGACAAGACTAGCGCCTACGAGCAGTACTTC	CAGRGDKTSAYEQYF
once	TRBV6-4	TRBD1	TRBJ2-5	TGTGCCAGCAGTGACCCTCATCCTTGGGACAGGGGGGACGAGACCCAGTACTTC	CASSDPHPWDRGDETQYF
once	TRBV14	TRBD2	TRBJ2-2	TGTGCCAGCAGCCAAGATCTTCTAGCGGGAGTAGGTGGAACGAACACCGGGGAGCTGTTTTTT	CASSQDLLAGVGGTNTGELFF
NA	TRBV11-2	TRBD2	TRBJ2-4	TGTGCCAGCAGCTGCATGAACGGGAGGGCGGCCAAAAACATTCAGTACTTC	CASSCMNGRAAKNIQYF
NA	TRBV4-1	NA	TRBJ1-4	TGCGCCAGCAGCCATCGGGTTCCCGGGGAAAAACTGTTTTTT	CASSHRVPGEKLFF
NA	TRBV9	TRBD2	TRBJ2-1	TGTGCCAGCAGCGTAGAGGGTGGGCTAGCGGGGGCCTACAATGAGCAGTTCTTC	CASSVEGGLAGAYNEQFF
NA	TRBV4-2	TRBD1	TRBJ1-5	TGTGCCAGCAGCCGTCAGGGGGGAGGTAGCAATCAGCCCCAGCATTTT	CASSRQGGGSNQPQHF
NA	TRBV7-2	TRBD2	TRBJ2-5	TGTGCCAGCAGCTTAGGGACTAGCGGGAGTGTCGAGACCCAGTACTTC	CASSLGTSGSVETQYF
NA	TRBV27	TRBD2	TRBJ2-3	TGTGCCAGCAGTTTGGGGGGGAGTACGATCCTCGACACAGATACGCAGTATTTT	CASSLGGSTILDTDTQYF
NA	TRBV5-8	TRBD2	TRBJ2-1	TGTGCCAGCAGCTTGGGGCTAGCGGGAGCAAACAATGAGCAGTTCTTC	CASSLGLAGANNEQFF
NA	TRBV19	NA	TRBJ1-2	TGTGCCAGTAGTGAGGTTCGCTATGGCTACACCTTC	CASSEVRYGYTF
few	TRBV28	NA	TRBJ1-1	TGTGCCAGCAGATCGTTAGGTCGGACAGCGCCTTATATTACGAACACTGAAGCTTTCTTT	CASRSLGRTAPYITNTEAFF
NA	TRBV7-7	NA	TRBJ2-7	TGTGCCGGAGACCGGGACTGTAACTACGAGCAGTACTTC	CAGDRDCNYEQYF
NA	TRBV28	NA	TRBJ2-3	TGTGCCAGCAGTGATACCGGAGTGACAGATACGCAGTATTTT	CASSDTGVTDTQYF
NA	TRBV9	TRBD1	TRBJ2-3	TGTGCCAGCAGCGCGACAGGGTCCCCCATCGATACGCAGTATTTT	CASSATGSPIDTQYF